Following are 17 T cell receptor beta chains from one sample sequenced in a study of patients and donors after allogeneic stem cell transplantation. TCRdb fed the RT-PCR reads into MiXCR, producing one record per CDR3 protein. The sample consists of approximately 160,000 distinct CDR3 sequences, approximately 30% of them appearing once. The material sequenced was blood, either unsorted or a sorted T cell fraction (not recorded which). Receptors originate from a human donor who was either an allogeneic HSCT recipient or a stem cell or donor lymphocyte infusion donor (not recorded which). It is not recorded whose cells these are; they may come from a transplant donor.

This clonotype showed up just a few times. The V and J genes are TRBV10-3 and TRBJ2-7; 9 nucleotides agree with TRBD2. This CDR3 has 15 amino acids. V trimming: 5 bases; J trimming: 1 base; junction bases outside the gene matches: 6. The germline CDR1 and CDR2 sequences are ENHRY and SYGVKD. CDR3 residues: CAISNVGLASYEQYF. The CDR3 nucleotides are TGTGCCATCAGTAATGTGGGACTAGCATCCTACGAGCAGTACTTC.

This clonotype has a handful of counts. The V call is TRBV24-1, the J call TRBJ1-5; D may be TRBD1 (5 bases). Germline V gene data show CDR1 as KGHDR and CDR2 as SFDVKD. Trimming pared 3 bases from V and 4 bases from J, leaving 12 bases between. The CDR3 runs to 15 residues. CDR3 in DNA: TGTGCCACCAGTGATACCGTCGGGGGGAATCAGCCCCAGCATTTT. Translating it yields CATSDTVGGNQPQHF.

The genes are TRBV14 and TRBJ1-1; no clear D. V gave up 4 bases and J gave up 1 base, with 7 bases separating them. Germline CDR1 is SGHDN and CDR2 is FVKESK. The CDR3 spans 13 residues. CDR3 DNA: TGTGCCAGCAGCCGGCGCAAGAACACTGAAGCTTTCTTT. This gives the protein CASSRRKNTEAFF.

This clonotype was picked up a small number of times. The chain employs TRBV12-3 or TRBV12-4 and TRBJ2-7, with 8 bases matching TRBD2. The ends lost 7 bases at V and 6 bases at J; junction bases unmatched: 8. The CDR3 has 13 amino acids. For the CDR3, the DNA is TGTGCCAGCAAGAGGACTAGCAAGGCCGAGCAGTACTTC. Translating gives CASKRTSKAEQYF.

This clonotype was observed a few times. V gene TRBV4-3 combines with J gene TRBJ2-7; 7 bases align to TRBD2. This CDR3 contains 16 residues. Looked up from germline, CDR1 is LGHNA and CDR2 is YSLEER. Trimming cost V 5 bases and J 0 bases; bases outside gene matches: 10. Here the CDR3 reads CASSEGPSGTSYEQYF. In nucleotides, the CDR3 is TGCGCCAGCAGCGAAGGCCCTAGCGGAACCTCCTACGAGCAGTACTTC.

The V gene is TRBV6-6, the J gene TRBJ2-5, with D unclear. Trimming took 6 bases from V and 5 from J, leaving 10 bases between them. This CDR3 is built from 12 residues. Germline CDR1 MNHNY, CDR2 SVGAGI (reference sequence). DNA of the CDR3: TGTGCCAGCAGCCTAAGTTGGGAGACCCAGTACTTC. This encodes CASSLSWETQYF.

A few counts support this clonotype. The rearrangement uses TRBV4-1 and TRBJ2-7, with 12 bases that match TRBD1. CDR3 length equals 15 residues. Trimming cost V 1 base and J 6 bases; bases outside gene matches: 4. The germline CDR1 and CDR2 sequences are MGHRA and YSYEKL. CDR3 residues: CASSQAGQGAGEQYF. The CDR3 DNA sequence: TGCGCCAGCAGCCAAGCGGGACAGGGGGCGGGCGAGCAGTACTTC.

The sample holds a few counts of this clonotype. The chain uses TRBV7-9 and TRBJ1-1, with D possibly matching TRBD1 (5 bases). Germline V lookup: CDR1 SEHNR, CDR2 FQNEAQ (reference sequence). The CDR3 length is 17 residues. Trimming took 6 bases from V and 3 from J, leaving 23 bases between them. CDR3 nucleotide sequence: TGTGCCAGCAGTTCCCCGGGGGGAAGGGTGGTGGACACTGAAGCTTTCTTT. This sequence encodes CASSSPGGRVVDTEAFF.

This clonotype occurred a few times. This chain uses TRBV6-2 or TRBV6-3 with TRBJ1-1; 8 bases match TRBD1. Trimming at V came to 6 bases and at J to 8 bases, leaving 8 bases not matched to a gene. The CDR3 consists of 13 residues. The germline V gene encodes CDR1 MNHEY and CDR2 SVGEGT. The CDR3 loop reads CASSYDRGGEAFF. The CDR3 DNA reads TGTGCCAGCAGCTACGACAGGGGCGGCGAAGCTTTCTTT.

The CDR3: CASTGTGEWNEQFF. The DNA for the CDR3 is TGCGCCAGCACCGGGACAGGGGAATGGAATGAGCAGTTCTTC. The V and J genes are TRBV5-1 and TRBJ2-1; the match to TRBD1 covers 10 bases. This CDR3 is built from 14 residues. The germline V gene has CDR1 SGHRS and CDR2 YFSETQ. Trimming at V came to 6 bases and at J to 7 bases, leaving 7 bases not matched to a gene.

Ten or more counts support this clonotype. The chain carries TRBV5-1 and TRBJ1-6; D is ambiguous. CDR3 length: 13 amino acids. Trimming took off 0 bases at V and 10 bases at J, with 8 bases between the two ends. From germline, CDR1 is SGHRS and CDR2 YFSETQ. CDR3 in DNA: TGCGCCAGCAGCTTGGCTGGGTTCTCACCCCTCCACTTT. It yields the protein CASSLAGFSPLHF.

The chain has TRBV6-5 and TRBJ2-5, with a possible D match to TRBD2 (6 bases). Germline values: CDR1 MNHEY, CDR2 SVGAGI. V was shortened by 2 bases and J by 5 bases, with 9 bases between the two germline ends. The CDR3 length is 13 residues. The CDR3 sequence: CASSYMGGETQYF. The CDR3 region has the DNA TGTGCCAGCAGTTACATGGGGGGTGAGACCCAGTACTTC.

CDR3 in DNA: TGTGCCAGCAGTGAAACCGGGACACAGAGCGCCAACGAGCAGTACTTC. Amino acids: CASSETGTQSANEQYF. The V and J genes are TRBV25-1 and TRBJ2-7; a weak D match, TRBD1 (6 bases). Trimming shortened V by 2 bases and J by 5 bases, and 19 bases separated the two germline ends. This CDR3 spans 16 amino acids. Germline lookup yields CDR1 MGHDK and CDR2 SYGVNS.

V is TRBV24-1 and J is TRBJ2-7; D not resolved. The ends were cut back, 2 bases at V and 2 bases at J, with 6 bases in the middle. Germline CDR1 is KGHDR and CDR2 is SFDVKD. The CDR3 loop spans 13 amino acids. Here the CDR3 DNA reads TGTGCCACCAGTGATTGGAAGGCCTACGAGCAGTACTTC. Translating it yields CATSDWKAYEQYF.

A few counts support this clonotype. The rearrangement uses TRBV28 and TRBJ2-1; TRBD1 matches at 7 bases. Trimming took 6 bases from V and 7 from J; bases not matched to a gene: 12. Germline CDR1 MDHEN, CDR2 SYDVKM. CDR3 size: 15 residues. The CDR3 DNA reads TGTGCCAGCAGGACCGACAGGGCTGTGTGGAATGAGCAGTTCTTC. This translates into CASRTDRAVWNEQFF.

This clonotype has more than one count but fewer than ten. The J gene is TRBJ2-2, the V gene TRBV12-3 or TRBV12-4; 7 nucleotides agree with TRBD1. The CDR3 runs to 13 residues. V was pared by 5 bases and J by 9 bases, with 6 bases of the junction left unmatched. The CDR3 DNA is TGTGCCAGCAGTCAACAGGGGAATAGGGAGCTGTTTTTT. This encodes CASSQQGNRELFF.

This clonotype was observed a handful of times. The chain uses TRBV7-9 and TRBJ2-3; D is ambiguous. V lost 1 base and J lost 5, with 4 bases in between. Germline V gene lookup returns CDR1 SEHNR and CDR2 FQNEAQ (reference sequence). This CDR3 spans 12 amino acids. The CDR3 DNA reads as TGTGCCAGCAGCTTAGAGGTAGATACGCAGTATTTT. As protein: CASSLEVDTQYF.